This T cell receptor (beta chain) was identified in a study of beta chain features in type 1 diabetes. Study-wide points: In these data, an HLA type influence on TCRB rearrangement remained unresolved. Significant though moderate, a shortening of TCRB CDR3s appeared in all four CD4+ subsets of Type 1 diabetes patients. Researchers caution that PCR might favor shorter templates, equally among patients and controls. The naive, central memory and Treg TCRB repertoires looked more alike in patients than they did in healthy donors.

The study reverse transcribed the entire isolated RNA, so it sequenced expressed TCRB transcripts. Each sample of naive, central memory or regulatory T cells had, on average, about 3.57 million reads. Data came from immunoSEQ multiplex PCR; TCRdb stores just in-frame clones and leaves some out. Among 500,000 to 850,000 clones listed, more than 12% were seen once. A note on this clone: Its antigen is currently unknown. Within the sample, other DNA sequences also encode this same CDR3.

Sequencing was done on a sample of naive CD4+ T cells from blood. The sequence derives from a man in his late teens or twenties with type 1 diabetes.

CDR3 nucleotide sequence: TGCGCCAGCAGCTTGGTGGCAGGGGACACTGAAGCTTTCTTT. This encodes CASSLVAGDTEAFF. This sequence joins TRBV5-1 and TRBJ1-1, with D possibly matching TRBD1 (6 bases). V gave up 0 bases and J gave up 3 bases, with 9 bases separating them. The germline gives CDR1 SGHRS, CDR2 YFSETQ. This CDR3 region has 14 residues.